The rows below give T cell receptor beta chains drawn from one sample of a study of blood T cell repertoires in COVID-19. Sequencing was performed with immunoSEQ multiplex PCR; in TCRdb, only in-frame clones are kept and a portion is missing. The table includes about 220,000 clones, approximately 81% detected once. The sequenced sample was peripheral blood. The receptors were sampled from a woman aged 80 or older with acute or convalescent COVID-19. CDR3s include the opening cysteine and the closing phenylalanine or tryptophan.

J,V,CDR3
TRBJ2-2,TRBV27,CASSPFAPGLADYNTGELFF
TRBJ1-1,TRBV6-5,CASSYVPRGKGTEAFF
TRBJ1-2,TRBV7-2,CASSPPGIYGYTF
TRBJ1-4,TRBV6-1,CASSFRGNEKLFF
TRBJ1-2,TRBV12-3/TRBV12-4,CASSLWLRSLTF
TRBJ2-1,TRBV5-1,CASSLGAGGSYNEQFF
TRBJ1-6,TRBV13,CASSLEGSNSPLHF
TRBJ2-4,TRBV11-3,CASSFLGRGTKNIQYF
TRBJ1-2,TRBV2,CATTLGVLRYGYTF
TRBJ2-2,TRBV27,CASSSLPGQGNTGELFF
TRBJ1-3,TRBV28,CASRRQGGTSGNTIYF
TRBJ1-1,TRBV10-2,CASSESGYAAEAFF
TRBJ2-5,TRBV3-1/TRBV3-2,CASSPHGTSVVETQYF
TRBJ2-1,TRBV7-3,CASSLTSGGRDEQFF
TRBJ1-1,TRBV2,CASDKGTGGYTEAFF
TRBJ2-3,TRBV29-1,CSVESGAADTDTQYF
TRBJ2-7,TRBV5-4,CASSWGGSEQYF
TRBJ1-2,TRBV4-3,CASSQYGQGDYGYTF
TRBJ1-2,TRBV28,CASSLSGGVISYTF
TRBJ1-2,TRBV13,CASSLFRTHYGYTF
TRBJ1-2,TRBV6-6,CASSSPDRGYGYTF
TRBJ1-5,TRBV7-2,CASSKDRALNQPQHF
TRBJ2-7,TRBV7-2,CASSLVPGQGADEQYF
TRBJ1-5,TRBV29-1,CSVAATGGNQPQHF
TRBJ2-1,TRBV3-1/TRBV3-2,CASSQLVNEQFF
TRBJ1-5,TRBV6-5,CASSSFSNQPQHF
TRBJ1-2,TRBV19,CASRAGTLGYTF
TRBJ1-2,TRBV9,CASSVEAAGGYTF
TRBJ2-7,TRBV14,CASSQDPGLAGGYEQYF
TRBJ1-1,TRBV5-1,CASSYRTGKLNTEAFF
TRBJ1-5,TRBV5-1,CASSLVDRDNQPQHF
TRBJ2-7,TRBV7-2,CASSLGIGTGSYEQYF
TRBJ2-7,TRBV7-9,CASTIGQGYEQYF
TRBJ1-2,TRBV11-3,CASSLDGIYGYTF
TRBJ1-2,TRBV15,CATSRTGSYDGYTF
TRBJ2-3,TRBV7-2,CASSPNQGALTDTQYF
TRBJ1-1,TRBV11-3,CASSLGDNSMNTEAFF
TRBJ2-5,TRBV5-4,CASSFARQQETQYF
TRBJ2-5,TRBV11-2,CASSLLGGARETQYF
TRBJ2-1,TRBV19,CASSMRERYNEQFF
TRBJ2-4,TRBV24-1,CATRDREAIQYF
TRBJ1-4,TRBV5-1,CASSPTGSEEKLFF
TRBJ1-2,TRBV9,CASSPQGQGDYGYTF
TRBJ2-3,TRBV28,CASSSLGEAGADTQYF
TRBJ2-1,TRBV9,CASSVGAGSYNEQFF
TRBJ1-2,TRBV3-1/TRBV3-2,CASSPLGASYGYTF
TRBJ1-1,TRBV28,CASLSTPASAFF
TRBJ2-2,TRBV9,CASSVELADNTGELFF
TRBJ2-2,TRBV7-2,CASSFSHPSGELFF
TRBJ2-1,TRBV18,CASSYLQGGYNEQFF
TRBJ1-5,TRBV4-1,CASSEGTGARGNQPQHF